The source of this TCR beta chain is a study of cytomegalovirus exposure and HLA in healthy donors. Study as a whole: Caucasian-associated ancestry cluster membership applied to about 77% of a few hundred genotyped donors.

The CDR3 is 14 residues long. Trimming left V 1 base short and J 6 bases short, with 12 bases between. Germline V CDR1 and CDR2: LNHDA, SQIVND (reference sequence). PCR used 60 Vbeta primers and 13 Jbeta primers. Original analysis: Later, an analysis found around 80 million unique TCR beta chains, and around 10 million of these were shared. Profiling relied on immunoSEQ multiplex PCR, and the TCRdb table lists in-frame clones only, not all of them. That table supplies the V and J calls and clone size; D and trimming were determined from the DNA. The table lists around 180,000 clones, 79% of them singletons.

The sequence was obtained from a middle-aged woman in good health and CMV-seronegative. This chain uses TRBV19 with TRBJ1-1, with D perhaps matching TRBD1 (6 bases). Sequencing was carried out using PBMCs. In DNA, the CDR3 is TGTGCCAGTAGTATAGGCGGGGGGCGGGCTGAAGCTTTCTTT. This sequence encodes CASSIGGGRAEAFF.